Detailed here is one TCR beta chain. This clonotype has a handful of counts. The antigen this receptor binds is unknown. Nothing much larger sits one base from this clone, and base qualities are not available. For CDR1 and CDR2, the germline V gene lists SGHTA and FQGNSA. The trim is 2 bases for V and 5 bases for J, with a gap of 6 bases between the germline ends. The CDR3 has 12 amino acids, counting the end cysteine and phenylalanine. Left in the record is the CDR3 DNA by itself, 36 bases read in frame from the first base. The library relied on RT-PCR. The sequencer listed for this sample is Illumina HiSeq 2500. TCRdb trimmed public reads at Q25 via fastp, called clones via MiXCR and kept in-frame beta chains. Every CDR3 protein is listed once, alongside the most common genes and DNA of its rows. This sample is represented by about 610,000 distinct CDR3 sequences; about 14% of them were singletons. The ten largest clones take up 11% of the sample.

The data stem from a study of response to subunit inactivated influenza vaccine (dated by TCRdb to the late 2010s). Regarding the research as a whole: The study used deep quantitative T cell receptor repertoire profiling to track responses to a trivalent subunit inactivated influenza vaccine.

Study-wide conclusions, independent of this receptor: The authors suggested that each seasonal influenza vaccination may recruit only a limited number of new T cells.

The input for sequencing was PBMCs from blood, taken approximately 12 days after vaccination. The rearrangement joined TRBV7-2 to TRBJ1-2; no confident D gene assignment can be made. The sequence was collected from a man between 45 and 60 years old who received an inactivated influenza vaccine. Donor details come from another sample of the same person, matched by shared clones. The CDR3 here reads CASSLMQYGYTF. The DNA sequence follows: TGTGCCAGCAGCTTAATGCAGTATGGCTACACCTTC.